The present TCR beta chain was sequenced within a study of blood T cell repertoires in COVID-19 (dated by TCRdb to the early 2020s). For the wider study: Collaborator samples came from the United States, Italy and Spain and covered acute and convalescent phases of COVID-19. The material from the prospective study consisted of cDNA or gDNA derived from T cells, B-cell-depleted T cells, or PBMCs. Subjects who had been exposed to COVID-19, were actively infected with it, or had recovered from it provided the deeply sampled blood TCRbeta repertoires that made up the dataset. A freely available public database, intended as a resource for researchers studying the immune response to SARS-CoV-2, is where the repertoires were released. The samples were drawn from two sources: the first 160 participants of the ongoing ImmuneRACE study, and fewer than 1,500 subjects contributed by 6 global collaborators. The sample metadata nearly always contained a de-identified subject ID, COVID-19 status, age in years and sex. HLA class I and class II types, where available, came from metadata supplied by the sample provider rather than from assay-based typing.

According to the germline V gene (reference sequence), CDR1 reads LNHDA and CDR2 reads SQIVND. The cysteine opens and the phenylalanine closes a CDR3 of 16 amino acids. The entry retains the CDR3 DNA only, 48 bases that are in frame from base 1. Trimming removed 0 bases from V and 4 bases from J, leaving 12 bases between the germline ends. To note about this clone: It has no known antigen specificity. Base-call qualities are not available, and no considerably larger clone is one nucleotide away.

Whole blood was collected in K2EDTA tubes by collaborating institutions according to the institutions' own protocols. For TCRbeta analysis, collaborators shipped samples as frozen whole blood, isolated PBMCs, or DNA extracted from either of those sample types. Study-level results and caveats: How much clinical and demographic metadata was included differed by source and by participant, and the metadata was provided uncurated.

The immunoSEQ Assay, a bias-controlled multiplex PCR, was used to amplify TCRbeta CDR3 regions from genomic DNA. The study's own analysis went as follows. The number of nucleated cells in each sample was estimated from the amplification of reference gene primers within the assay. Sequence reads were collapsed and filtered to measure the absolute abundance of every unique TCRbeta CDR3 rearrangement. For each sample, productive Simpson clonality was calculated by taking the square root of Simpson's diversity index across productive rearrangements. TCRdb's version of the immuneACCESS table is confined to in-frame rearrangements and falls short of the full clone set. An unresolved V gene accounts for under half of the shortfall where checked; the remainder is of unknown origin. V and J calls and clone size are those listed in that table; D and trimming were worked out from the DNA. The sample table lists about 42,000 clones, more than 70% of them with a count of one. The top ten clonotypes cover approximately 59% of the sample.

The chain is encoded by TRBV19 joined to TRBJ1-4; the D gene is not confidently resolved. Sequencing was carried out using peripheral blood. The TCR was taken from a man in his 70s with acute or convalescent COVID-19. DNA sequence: TGTGCCAGTAGTATAGATCCTCGGCACAGTAATGAAAAACTGTTTTTT. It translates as CASSIDPRHSNEKLFF.